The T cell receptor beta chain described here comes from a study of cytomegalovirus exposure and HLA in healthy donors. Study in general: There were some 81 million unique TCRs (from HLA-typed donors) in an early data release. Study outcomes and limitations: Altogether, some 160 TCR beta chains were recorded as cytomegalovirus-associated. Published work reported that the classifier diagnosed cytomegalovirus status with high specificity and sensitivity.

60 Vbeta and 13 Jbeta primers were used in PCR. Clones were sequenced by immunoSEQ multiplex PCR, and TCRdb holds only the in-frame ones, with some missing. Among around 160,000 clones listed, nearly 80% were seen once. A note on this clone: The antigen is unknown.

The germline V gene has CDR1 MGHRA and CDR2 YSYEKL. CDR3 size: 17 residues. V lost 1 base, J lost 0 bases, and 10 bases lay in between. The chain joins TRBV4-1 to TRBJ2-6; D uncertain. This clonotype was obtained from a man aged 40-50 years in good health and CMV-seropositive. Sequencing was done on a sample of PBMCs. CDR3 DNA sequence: TGCGCCAGCAGCCAAGTTCCCGAGCACTCTGGGGCCAACGTCCTGACTTTC. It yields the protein CASSQVPEHSGANVLTF.